Below are 21 T cell receptor beta chains sequenced from a single sample in a study of T cell changes during pregnancy in multiple sclerosis. The repertoire was sequenced with immunoSEQ multiplex PCR; TCRdb's copy has only in-frame clones and lacks some. The sample holds about 64,000 clones, roughly 92% seen once. The sample consisted of peripheral blood, taken in the second trimester of pregnancy. All receptors derive from a female donor with multiple sclerosis, enrolled in a pregnancy study.

The J gene is TRBJ1-1, the V gene TRBV4-3; D is undetermined. Trimming cost V 2 bases and J 1 base, with 8 bases left between them. The CDR3 has 14 amino acids. Germline assignment: CDR1 LGHNA and CDR2 YSLEER. CDR3 sequence (DNA): TGCGCCAGCAGCCAAATTGCGGAGAACACTGAAGCTTTCTTT. Protein: CASSQIAENTEAFF.

The chain joins TRBV27 to TRBJ2-3; a possible D gene is TRBD2 (6 bases). Deletions cut 5 bases from V and 5 bases from J, with 20 bases between. The CDR3 spans 16 residues. From germline, CDR1 is MNHEY and CDR2 SMNVEV (reference sequence). The CDR3 sequence: CASSRAWRDIKDTQYF. Here the CDR3 DNA reads TGTGCCAGCAGTCGGGCTTGGCGGGATATTAAAGATACGCAGTATTTT.

The chain uses TRBV5-1 and TRBJ2-5, with D possibly TRBD1 on 6 matching bases. V was shortened by 2 bases and J by 2 bases, with 13 bases between the two germline ends. The CDR3 totals 15 residues. In germline, CDR1 is SGHRS, CDR2 YFSETQ. CDR3 nucleotides: TGCGCCAGCAGCTTCGCAGGGGTTGGGCAAGAGACCCAGTACTTC. Its protein is CASSFAGVGQETQYF.

Many counts were recorded for this clone. The chain carries TRBV6-5 and TRBJ2-1, with 7 bases lining up with TRBD2. V gave up 4 bases and J gave up 7 bases; unmatched junction bases: 10. The CDR3 sequence is 15 residues long. Looked up from germline, CDR1 is MNHEY and CDR2 is SVGAGI. CDR3 residues: CASSSGLVAPNEQFF. As DNA, the CDR3 is TGTGCCAGCAGTTCCGGACTAGTGGCTCCAAATGAGCAGTTCTTC.

The V and J genes are TRBV28 and TRBJ1-4, with 7 bases matching TRBD1. V gave up 4 bases and J gave up 4 bases; unmatched junction bases: 3. CDR1 and CDR2 from the germline V gene are MDHEN and SYDVKM. The CDR3 consists of 14 residues. CDR3 loop: CASSWDSYNEKLFF. The CDR3 coding sequence is TGTGCCAGCAGTTGGGACAGCTATAATGAAAAACTGTTTTTT.

The chain recombines TRBV10-3 with TRBJ1-5; 11 nucleotides line up with TRBD1. Trimming at V came to 6 bases and at J to 4 bases, leaving 2 bases not matched to a gene. This CDR3 is 14 amino acids long. Germline V gene sequence: CDR1 ENHRY, CDR2 SYGVKD. Here the CDR3 DNA reads TGTGCCATCAGCGGGACAGGGGGTAATCAGCCCCAGCATTTT. This codes for CAISGTGGNQPQHF.

This chain uses TRBV5-1 with TRBJ1-4; 9 positions agree with TRBD1. CDR3 length equals 15 residues. Germline CDR1 and CDR2: SGHRS and YFSETQ. Germline trimming cut 4 bases from V and 6 bases from J; bases unmatched to any gene: 7. The CDR3: CASSLGDRDHEKLFF. DNA for the CDR3: TGCGCCAGCAGCCTGGGGGACAGGGACCATGAAAAACTGTTTTTT.

CDR3 DNA: TGTGCCAGCTCACCCCCCGGTACTAGCGGGGGACCCTACGAGCAGTACTTC. Its protein product is CASSPPGTSGGPYEQYF. The chain links TRBV18 to TRBJ2-7; TRBD2 agrees at 11 bases. CDR3 size: 17 residues. J lost 2 bases, V lost 3 bases, and 9 bases had no gene match. Germline assignment: CDR1 KGHSH and CDR2 LQKENI. Based on the CDR3 plus reference TRBV18 and TRBJ2-7, the full variable domain is NAGVMQNPRHLVRRRGQEARLRCSPMKGHSHVYWYRQLPEEGLKFMVYLQKENIIDESGMPKERFSAEFPKEGPSILRIQQVVRGDSAAYFCASSPPGTSGGPYEQYFGPGTRLTVT.

This rearrangement joins TRBV30 to TRBJ1-4; 9 bases agree with TRBD1. The J segment lost 8 bases and the V segment lost 2 bases, leaving 6 bases of the junction unmatched. The V gene's germline CDR1 is GTSNPN and CDR2 SVGIG (reference sequence). This CDR3 is 14 amino acids long. DNA of the CDR3: TGTGCCTGGAGTTGGGGACAGGGTTTCGAAAAACTGTTTTTT. Encoded protein: CAWSWGQGFEKLFF.

V usage is TRBV7-2 and J usage is TRBJ2-7, with 7 bases matching TRBD1. CDR1 is SGHTA and CDR2 is FQGNSA in the germline V gene. The CDR3 has 14 amino acids. The V segment lost 5 bases and the J segment 2 bases; nucleotides outside the gene matches: 6. CDR3 protein: CASSPSTGAYEQYF. The CDR3 nucleotides are TGTGCCAGCAGCCCAAGTACAGGGGCCTACGAGCAGTACTTC.

The V and J genes are TRBV27 and TRBJ2-2; 10 bases agree with TRBD2. Germline-derived CDR1 and CDR2 are MNHEY and SMNVEV (reference sequence). The length of the CDR3 is 17 residues. V was clipped by 3 bases and J by 3 bases; unmatched bases: 7. The CDR3 DNA is TGTGCCAGCAGTTTTGGGTCTAGCGGGAGTTACACCGGGGAGCTGTTTTTT. It specifies CASSFGSSGSYTGELFF.

The rearrangement joins TRBV18 to TRBJ2-7; possible D gene TRBD1, 6 bases. V was cut by 0 bases and J by 1 base, with 10 bases left in between. CDR3 length: 15 amino acids. The V gene's germline CDR1 is KGHSH and CDR2 LQKENI. CDR3 bases: TGTGCCAGCTCACCACCTACCAGGGGATCCTACGAGCAGTACTTC. Amino acid sequence: CASSPPTRGSYEQYF.

This clone has a single count. The V gene is TRBV4-1, the J gene TRBJ1-2; possibly TRBD1 for D (6 bases). CDR1 MGHRA and CDR2 YSYEKL come from the germline V gene. The CDR3 spans 14 residues. Between the trimmed V and J ends, which lost 4 bases and 6 bases, there was a span of 15 bases. CDR3 nucleotide sequence: TGCGCCAGCAGCCCCGACACAGGGAAGGATGGCTACACCTTC. This translates into CASSPDTGKDGYTF.

J is TRBJ2-2 and V is TRBV7-5; no DNA check was done on the table's D call, TRBD2. TRBV7-5 is a known pseudogene. The CDR3 is made up of 18 amino acids. The CDR3 DNA sequence: TGTGTCAGAAGCTTAGAGGCTAGCGGGAGGACGAACACCGGGGAGCTGTTTTTT. Translation: CVRSLEASGRTNTGELFF.

This chain links TRBV30 with TRBJ1-1, with D hard to call. The V and J ends lost 0 bases and 5 bases respectively, with 4 bases between them. The CDR3 runs 11 residues. Germline V gene sequence: CDR1 GTSNPN, CDR2 SVGIG (reference sequence). CDR3 in DNA: TGTGCCTGGAGTGTATCGACTGAAGCTTTCTTT. This sequence encodes CAWSVSTEAFF.

This chain links TRBV25-1 with TRBJ2-2; 7 bases fit TRBD2. This CDR3 is 17 amino acids long. Germline CDR1 MGHDK, CDR2 SYGVNS. The V gene end was trimmed by 5 bases and the J gene end by 3 bases; junction bases not matched to a gene: 12. Here the CDR3 DNA reads TGTGCCAGCAGTAGGTCCGGGACTACAAGGCACACCGGGGAGCTGTTTTTT. It codes for CASSRSGTTRHTGELFF.

This clone showed up just once. The chain has TRBV28 and TRBJ1-3, with 7 bases matching TRBD1. With 2 bases clipped from V and 0 bases from J, the junction kept 4 bases outside the gene matches. The CDR3 runs 16 residues. Germline loops: CDR1 MDHEN, CDR2 SYDVKM. CDR3 nucleotide sequence: TGTGCCAGCAGTTTACACACAGGGGACTCTGGAAACACCATATATTTT. Translated, it gives CASSLHTGDSGNTIYF.

V usage is TRBV4-2 and J usage is TRBJ2-1, with 7 bases identical to TRBD2. In germline, CDR1 is LGHNA, CDR2 YNFKEQ. V was pared by 0 bases and J by 3 bases, with 8 bases of the junction left unmatched. There are 17 residues in the CDR3. CDR3 loop: CASSQDTREAYYNEQFF. Here the CDR3 DNA reads TGTGCCAGCAGCCAAGATACCCGGGAGGCGTACTACAATGAGCAGTTCTTC.

The genes are TRBV7-2 and TRBJ2-3; 12 bases agree with TRBD2. The germline gives CDR1 SGHTA, CDR2 FQGNSA. V was pared by 5 bases and J by 2 bases, with 5 bases of the junction left unmatched. The CDR3 is made up of 16 amino acids. CDR3 bases: TGTGCCAGCAGCCCGCGACTAGCGGGGGTCACAGATACGCAGTATTTT. It yields the protein CASSPRLAGVTDTQYF.

The V gene is TRBV19, the J gene TRBJ2-5; the match to TRBD1 covers 11 bases. This CDR3 is built from 14 residues. V shed 4 bases and J 5 bases; nucleotides not matched to a gene: 3. The germline CDR1 and CDR2 sequences are LNHDA and SQIVND (reference sequence). In DNA, the CDR3 is TGTGCCAGTAGTAAACGGGACAGGGGGGAGACCCAGTACTTC. It codes for CASSKRDRGETQYF.

The rearrangement joins TRBV18 to TRBJ2-7; tentatively, D is TRBD1 (5 bases). The CDR3 covers 14 residues. V lost 3 bases, J lost 2 bases, and 11 bases lay in between. Per germline, CDR1 KGHSH and CDR2 LQKENI. CDR3 region: CASSPDTVAYEQYF. The CDR3 coding sequence is TGTGCCAGCTCACCGGACACGGTTGCCTACGAGCAGTACTTC.